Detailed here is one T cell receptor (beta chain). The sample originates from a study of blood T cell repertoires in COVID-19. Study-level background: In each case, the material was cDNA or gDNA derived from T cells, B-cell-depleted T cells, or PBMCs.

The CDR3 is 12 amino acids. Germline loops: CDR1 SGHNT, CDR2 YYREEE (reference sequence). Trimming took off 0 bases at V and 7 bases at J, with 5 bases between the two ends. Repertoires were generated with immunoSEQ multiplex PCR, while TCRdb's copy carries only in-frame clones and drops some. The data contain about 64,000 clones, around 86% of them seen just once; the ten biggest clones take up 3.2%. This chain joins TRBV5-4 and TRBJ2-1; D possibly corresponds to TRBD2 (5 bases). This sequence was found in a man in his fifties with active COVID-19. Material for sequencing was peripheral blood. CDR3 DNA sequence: TGTGCCAGCAGCTTGGAGCGGAATGAGCAGTTCTTC. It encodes CASSLERNEQFF.